What follows is one T cell receptor (beta chain) and its context. Runs used v3.0 of the immunoSEQ assay and were done at survey level. Data came from immunoSEQ multiplex PCR; TCRdb stores just in-frame clones and leaves some out. The sample lists some 28,000 clones; about 80% were seen once. This CDR3 region has 15 residues. Germline lookup yields CDR1 MDHEN and CDR2 SYDVKM. The V and J ends lost 4 bases and 0 bases respectively, with 7 bases between them. This sample was included in a study of long-term antiretroviral therapy in people with HIV. J is TRBJ2-6 and V is TRBV28, with D uncertain. The sequences come from unsorted PBMCs, collected 0.3 years after starting antiretroviral therapy. This receptor was obtained from a man between 35 and 55 years old with HIV. The CDR3 DNA sequence: TGTGCCAGCAGTTCACACACCTCTGGGGCCAACGTCCTGACTTTC. Translated, it gives CASSSHTSGANVLTF.